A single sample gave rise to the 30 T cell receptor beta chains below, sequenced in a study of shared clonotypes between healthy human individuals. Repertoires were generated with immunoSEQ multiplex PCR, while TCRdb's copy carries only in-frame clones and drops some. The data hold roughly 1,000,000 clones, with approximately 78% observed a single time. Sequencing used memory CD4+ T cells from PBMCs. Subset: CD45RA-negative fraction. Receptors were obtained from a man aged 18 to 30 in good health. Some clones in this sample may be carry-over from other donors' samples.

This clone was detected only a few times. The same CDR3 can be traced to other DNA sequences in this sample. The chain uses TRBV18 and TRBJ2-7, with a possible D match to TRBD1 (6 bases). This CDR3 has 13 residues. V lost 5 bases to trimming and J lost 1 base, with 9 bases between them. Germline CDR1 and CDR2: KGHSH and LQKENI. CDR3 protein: CASSTGQSYEQYF. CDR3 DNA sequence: TGTGCCAGCTCAACTGGACAGTCCTACGAGCAGTACTTC.

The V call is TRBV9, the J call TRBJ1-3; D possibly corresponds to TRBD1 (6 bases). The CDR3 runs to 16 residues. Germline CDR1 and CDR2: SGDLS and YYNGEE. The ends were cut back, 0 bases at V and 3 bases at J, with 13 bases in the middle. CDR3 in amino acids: CASSVVPGENGNTIYF. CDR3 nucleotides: TGTGCCAGCAGCGTAGTTCCAGGGGAAAATGGAAACACCATATATTTT.

Here the CDR3 DNA reads TGTGCCAGCTCACCACCGGGCAGGGGGAGTATCAATGAGCAGTTCTTC. Its translation: CASSPPGRGSINEQFF. The rearrangement uses TRBV18 and TRBJ2-1; 7 bases agree with TRBD1. This CDR3 spans 16 amino acids. V gave up 0 bases and J gave up 6 bases; unmatched junction bases: 8. Germline V CDR1 and CDR2: KGHSH, LQKENI.

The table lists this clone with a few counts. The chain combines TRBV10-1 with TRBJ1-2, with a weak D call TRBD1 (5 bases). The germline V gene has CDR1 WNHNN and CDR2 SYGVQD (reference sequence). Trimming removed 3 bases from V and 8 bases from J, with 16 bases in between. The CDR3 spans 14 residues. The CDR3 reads CASSDGPSGYGYTF. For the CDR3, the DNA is TGCGCCAGCAGTGACGGCCCTTCAGGGTACGGCTACACCTTC.

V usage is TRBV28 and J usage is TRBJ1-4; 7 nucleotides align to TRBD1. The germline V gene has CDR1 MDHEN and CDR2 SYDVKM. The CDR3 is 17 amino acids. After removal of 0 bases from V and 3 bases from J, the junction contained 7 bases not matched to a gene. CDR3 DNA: TGTGCCAGCAGTTTATGGTTGAGACAGGGCTCTAATGAAAAACTGTTTTTT. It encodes CASSLWLRQGSNEKLFF. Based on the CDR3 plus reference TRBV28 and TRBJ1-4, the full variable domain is DVKVTQSSRYLVKRTGEKVFLECVQDMDHENMFWYRQDPGLGLRLIYFSYDVKMKEKGDIPEGYSVSREKKERFSLILESASTNQTSMYLCASSLWLRQGSNEKLFFGSGTQLSVL.

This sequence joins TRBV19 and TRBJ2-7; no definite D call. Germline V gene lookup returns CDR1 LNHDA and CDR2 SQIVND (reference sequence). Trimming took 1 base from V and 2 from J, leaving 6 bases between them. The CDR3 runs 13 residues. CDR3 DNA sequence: TGTGCCAGTAGTATAGGGTGGCCCTACGAGCAGTACTTC. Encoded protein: CASSIGWPYEQYF. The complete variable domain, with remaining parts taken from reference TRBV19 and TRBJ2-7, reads DGGITQSPKYLFRKEGQNVTLSCEQNLNHDAMYWYRQDPGQGLRLIYYSQIVNDFQKGDIAEGYSVSREKKESFPLTVTSAQKNPTAFYLCASSIGWPYEQYFGPGTRLTVT.

The CDR3 loop is CASSVGTGGETQYF. The CDR3 DNA is TGTGCCAGCAGTGTGGGAACAGGGGGAGAGACCCAGTACTTC. This chain links TRBV2 with TRBJ2-5, with 8 bases that match TRBD1. This CDR3 has 14 amino acids. The V and J ends lost 4 bases and 4 bases, in that order; junction bases with no gene match: 5. Germline V lookup: CDR1 SNHLY, CDR2 FYNNEI.

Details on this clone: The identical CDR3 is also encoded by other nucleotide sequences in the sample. As DNA, the CDR3 is TGTGCCAGCAGGTGGGGGACAGATACGCAGTATTTT. Its protein is CASRWGTDTQYF. This rearrangement joins TRBV6-1 to TRBJ2-3, with D possibly being TRBD1 or TRBD2 (5 bases each). Trimming took off 6 bases at V and 3 bases at J, with 7 bases between the two ends. The CDR3 extends over 12 amino acids. Germline V lookup: CDR1 MNHNS, CDR2 SASEGT.

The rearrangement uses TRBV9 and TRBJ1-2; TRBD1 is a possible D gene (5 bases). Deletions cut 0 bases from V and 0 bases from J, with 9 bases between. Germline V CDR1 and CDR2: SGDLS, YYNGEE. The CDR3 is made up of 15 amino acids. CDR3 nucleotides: TGTGCCAGCAGCGTAGCGGGGGTTGCTAACTATGGCTACACCTTC. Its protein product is CASSVAGVANYGYTF.

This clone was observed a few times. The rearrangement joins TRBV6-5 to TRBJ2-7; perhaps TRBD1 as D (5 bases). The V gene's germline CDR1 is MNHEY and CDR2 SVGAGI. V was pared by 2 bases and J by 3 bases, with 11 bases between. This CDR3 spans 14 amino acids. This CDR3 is CASSYDRKYYEQYF. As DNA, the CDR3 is TGTGCCAGCAGTTACGACAGAAAGTACTACGAGCAGTACTTC.

The CDR3 nucleotides read TGTGCCAGCAGTTTATCTGCGGAGGGTACGCAGTATTTT. Its translation is CASSLSAEGTQYF. The V gene is TRBV2, the J gene TRBJ2-3, with D possibly TRBD2 on 6 matching bases. The length of the CDR3 is 13 residues. The germline V and J ends were trimmed by 5 bases and 8 bases, with 14 bases remaining between them. From germline, CDR1 is SNHLY and CDR2 FYNNEI.

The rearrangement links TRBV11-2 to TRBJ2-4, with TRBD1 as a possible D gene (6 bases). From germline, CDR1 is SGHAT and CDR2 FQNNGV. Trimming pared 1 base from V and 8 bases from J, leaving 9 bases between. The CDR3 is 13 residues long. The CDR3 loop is CASSLGGLDIQYF. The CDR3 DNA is TGTGCCAGCAGCTTAGGGGGGCTGGACATTCAGTACTTC.

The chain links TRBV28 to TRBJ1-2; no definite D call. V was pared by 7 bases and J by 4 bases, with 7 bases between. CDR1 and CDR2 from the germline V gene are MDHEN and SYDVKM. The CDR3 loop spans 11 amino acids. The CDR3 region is CASTWGYGYTF. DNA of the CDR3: TGTGCCAGCACCTGGGGCTATGGCTACACCTTC.

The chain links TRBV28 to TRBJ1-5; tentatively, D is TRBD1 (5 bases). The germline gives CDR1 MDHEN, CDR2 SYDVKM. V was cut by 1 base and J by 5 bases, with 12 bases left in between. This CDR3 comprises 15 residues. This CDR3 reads CASSLLDTGDQPQHF. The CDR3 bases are TGTGCCAGCAGTTTATTGGACACGGGAGATCAGCCCCAGCATTTT.

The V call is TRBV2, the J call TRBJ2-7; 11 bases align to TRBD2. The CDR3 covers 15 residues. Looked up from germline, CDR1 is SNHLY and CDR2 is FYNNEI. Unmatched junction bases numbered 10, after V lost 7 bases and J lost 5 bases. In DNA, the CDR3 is TGTGCCAGCAAAACTACTAGCGGGAGTAGCCACGAGCAGTACTTC. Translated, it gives CASKTTSGSSHEQYF.

CDR3 residues: CASRSERGPYEQYF. The CDR3 nucleotides are TGTGCCAGCAGATCGGAGCGGGGACCATACGAGCAGTACTTC. The rearrangement joins TRBV7-3 to TRBJ2-7; TRBD2 agrees at 7 bases. The CDR3 is 14 amino acids. J gave up 4 bases and V 6 bases, and 9 bases lay outside the gene matches. In germline, CDR1 is SGHTA, CDR2 FQGTGA.

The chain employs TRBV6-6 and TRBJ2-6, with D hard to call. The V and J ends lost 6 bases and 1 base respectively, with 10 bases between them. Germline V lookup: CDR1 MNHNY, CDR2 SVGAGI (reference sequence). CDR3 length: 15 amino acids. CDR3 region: CASRIQLSGANVLTF. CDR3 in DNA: TGTGCCAGCAGGATACAGTTATCTGGGGCCAACGTCCTGACTTTC.

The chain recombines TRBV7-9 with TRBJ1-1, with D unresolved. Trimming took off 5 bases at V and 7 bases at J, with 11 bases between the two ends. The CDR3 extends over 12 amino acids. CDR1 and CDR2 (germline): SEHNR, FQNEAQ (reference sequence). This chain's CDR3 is CASSQPLGEAFF. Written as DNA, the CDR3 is TGTGCCAGCAGCCAACCCCTGGGTGAAGCTTTCTTT.

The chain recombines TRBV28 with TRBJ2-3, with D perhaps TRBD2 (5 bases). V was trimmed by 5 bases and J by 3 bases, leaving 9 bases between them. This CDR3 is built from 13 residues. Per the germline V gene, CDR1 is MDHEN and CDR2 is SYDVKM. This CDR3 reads CASSLRRTDTQYF. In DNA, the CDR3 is TGTGCCAGCAGTCTTCGGAGGACAGATACGCAGTATTTT.

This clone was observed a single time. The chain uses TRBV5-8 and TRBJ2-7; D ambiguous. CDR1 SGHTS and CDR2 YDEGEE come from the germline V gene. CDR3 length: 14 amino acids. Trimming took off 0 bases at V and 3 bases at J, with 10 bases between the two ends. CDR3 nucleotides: TGTGCCAGCAGCTTGGGCGTGATTGTCTACGAGCAGTACTTC. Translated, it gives CASSLGVIVYEQYF. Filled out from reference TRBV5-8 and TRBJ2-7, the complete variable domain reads EAGVTQSPTHLIKTRGQQATLRCSPISGHTSVYWYQQALGLGLQFLLWYDEGEERNRGNFPPRFSGRQFPNYSSELNVNALELEDSALYLCASSLGVIVYEQYFGPGTRLTVT.

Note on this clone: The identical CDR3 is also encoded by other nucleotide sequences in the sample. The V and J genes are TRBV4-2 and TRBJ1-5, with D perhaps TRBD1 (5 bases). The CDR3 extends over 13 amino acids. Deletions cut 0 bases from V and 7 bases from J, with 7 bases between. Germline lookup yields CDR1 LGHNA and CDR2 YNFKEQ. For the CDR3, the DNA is TGTGCCAGCAGCCAAGATCGGGACCAGCCCCAGCATTTT. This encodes CASSQDRDQPQHF.

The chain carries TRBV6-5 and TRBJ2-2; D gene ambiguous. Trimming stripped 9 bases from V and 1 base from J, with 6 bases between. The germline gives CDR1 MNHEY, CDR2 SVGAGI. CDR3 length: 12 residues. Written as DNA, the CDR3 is TGTGCCAGTTGGGGGAACACCGGGGAGCTGTTTTTT. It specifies CASWGNTGELFF.

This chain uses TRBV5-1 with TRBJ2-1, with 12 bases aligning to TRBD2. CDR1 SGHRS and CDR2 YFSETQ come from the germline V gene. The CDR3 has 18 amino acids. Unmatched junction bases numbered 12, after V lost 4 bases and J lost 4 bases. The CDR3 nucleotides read TGCGCCAGCAGCCCTCGTTTGCCGGGACTAGCGGGTTACAATGAGCAGTTCTTC. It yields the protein CASSPRLPGLAGYNEQFF.

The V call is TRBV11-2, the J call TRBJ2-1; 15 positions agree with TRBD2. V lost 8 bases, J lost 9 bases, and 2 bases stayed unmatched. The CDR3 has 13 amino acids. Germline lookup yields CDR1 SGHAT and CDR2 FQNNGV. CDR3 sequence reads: CASPGLAGGEQFF. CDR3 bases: TGTGCCAGCCCGGGACTAGCGGGGGGTGAGCAGTTCTTC.

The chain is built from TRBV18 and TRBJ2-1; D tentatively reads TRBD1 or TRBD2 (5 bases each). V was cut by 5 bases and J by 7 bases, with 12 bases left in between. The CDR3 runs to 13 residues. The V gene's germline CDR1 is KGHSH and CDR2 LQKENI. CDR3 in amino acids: CASSSERGNEQFF. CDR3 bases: TGTGCCAGCTCATCCGAGAGGGGAAATGAGCAGTTCTTC.

The CDR3 bases are TGTGCCAGCAGCCCCGCGGGCGGTGAGCAGTTCTTC. This sequence encodes CASSPAGGEQFF. The chain is built from TRBV6-6 and TRBJ2-1, with D possibly TRBD2 on 5 matching bases. The V and J ends lost 6 bases and 9 bases respectively, with 12 bases between them. The CDR3 consists of 12 residues. CDR1 is MNHNY, CDR2 SVGAGI, per germline (reference sequence).

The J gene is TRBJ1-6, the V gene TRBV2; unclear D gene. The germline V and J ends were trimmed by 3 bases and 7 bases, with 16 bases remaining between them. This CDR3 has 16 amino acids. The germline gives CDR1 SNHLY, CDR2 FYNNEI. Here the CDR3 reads CASSDVAGLGNSPLHF. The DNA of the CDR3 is TGTGCCAGCAGTGATGTTGCGGGCCTCGGGAATTCACCCCTCCACTTT.

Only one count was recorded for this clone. The CDR3 coding sequence is TGTGCCAGCTCACCATCGGCGCTAGCCAAAAACATTCAGTACTTC. Residues: CASSPSALAKNIQYF. This chain links TRBV18 with TRBJ2-4; D gene uncertain. V dropped 2 bases and J dropped 0 bases, with 8 bases sitting between them. The CDR3 sequence is 15 residues long. CDR1 and CDR2 (germline): KGHSH, LQKENI.

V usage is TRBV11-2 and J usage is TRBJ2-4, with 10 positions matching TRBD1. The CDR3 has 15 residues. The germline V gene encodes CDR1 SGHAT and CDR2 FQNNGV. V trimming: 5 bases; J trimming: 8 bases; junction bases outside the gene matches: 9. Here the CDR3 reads CASSTRQGAGDIQYF. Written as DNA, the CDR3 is TGTGCCAGCAGCACCCGACAGGGGGCGGGTGACATTCAGTACTTC.

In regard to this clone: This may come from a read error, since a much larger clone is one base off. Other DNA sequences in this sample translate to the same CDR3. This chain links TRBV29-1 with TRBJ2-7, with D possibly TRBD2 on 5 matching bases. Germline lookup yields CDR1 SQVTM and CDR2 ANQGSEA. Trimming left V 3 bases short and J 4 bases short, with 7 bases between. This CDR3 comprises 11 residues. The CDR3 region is CSVDSGYEQYF. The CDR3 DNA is TGCAGCGTTGATTCGGGGTACGAGCAGTACTTC.